This T cell receptor (beta chain) is from a study of response to subunit inactivated influenza vaccine (dated by TCRdb to the late 2010s). Some background on the complete study: To follow how T cells responded to a trivalent subunit inactivated influenza vaccine, the researchers relied on deep quantitative profiling of the T cell receptor repertoire.

Receptors were amplified or captured by RT-PCR. Sequencing was performed on an Illumina HiSeq 2500. In-frame beta chains were kept once TCRdb had trimmed the public reads at Q25 with fastp and called clones with MiXCR. Here each entry gathers all rows of one CDR3 protein and keeps the most common genes and DNA. The sample includes fewer than 750,000 distinct CDR3 sequences, with around 13% observed a single time. The ten largest clones take up around 10% of the sample. Overall study outcomes, separate from this receptor: The authors proposed that each seasonal influenza vaccination may bring in only a limited number of new T cells.

Points on this clonotype: The antigen this receptor binds is unknown. Its ends do not fully match the called genes, so a read error is possible.

The germline V gene sets CDR1 to MDHEN and CDR2 to SYDVKM. From cysteine to phenylalanine, the CDR3 is 15 amino acids long. CDR3 DNA is the only sequence kept; it has 45 bases, read in frame from the first base. This receptor was taken from a man in his forties or fifties who received an inactivated influenza vaccine. Donor details come from another sample of the same person, matched by shared clones. The sequence joins TRBV28 to TRBJ1-4; matching of 5 bases hints at TRBD1 as the D gene. The material sequenced was PBMCs from blood, taken less than 13 days after vaccination. The DNA sequence is given as TGTGCCAGCAGTTTATGGTCAGCGGGGACCGAAAAACTGTTATTT. It is translated as CASSLWSAGTEKLLF.